The rows below give T cell receptor beta chains drawn from one sample of a study of beta chain features in type 1 diabetes. Profiling relied on immunoSEQ multiplex PCR, and the TCRdb table lists in-frame clones only, not all of them. The profile covers around 140,000 clones, with 9% to 10% appearing a single time and 0.55% to 0.65% taken by the ten largest. The sequenced sample consisted of central memory CD4+ T cells from blood. The receptors were sampled from a woman aged 40 to 50 in good health. Each CDR3 is given with its conserved first and last residue. D genes are given only for firm matches. For some rows the clone size is stated as once, few or many, or as a class when expanded; others skip it.

>TRBJ1-1|few|15|TRBD1|TRBV4-1
CASSLQGQGSTEAFF
TGCGCCAGCAGCCTCCAGGGACAGGGTAGTACTGAAGCTTTCTTT
>TRBJ1-2|many|12|TRBD1|TRBV10-3
CATARTGDGYTF
TGTGCCACCGCCCGGACAGGGGATGGCTACACCTTC
>TRBJ2-5|NA|15|TRBD2|TRBV6-1
CASSVSGGAVETQYF
TGTGCCAGCAGTGTGAGCGGGGGGGCAGTTGAGACCCAGTACTTC
>TRBJ1-1|few|17|TRBD1|TRBV9
CASSVSAGGASNTEAFF
TGTGCCAGCAGCGTAAGCGCAGGGGGCGCCTCGAACACTGAAGCTTTCTTT
>TRBJ2-5|NA|14|TRBD2|TRBV11-2
CASSFSGGQETQYF
TGTGCCAGCAGCTTTAGCGGGGGGCAAGAGACCCAGTACTTC
>TRBJ2-1|few|17|TRBD2|TRBV18
CASSPPSGGASYNEQFF
TGTGCCAGCTCACCCCCAAGCGGGGGGGCCTCTTACAATGAGCAGTTCTTC
>TRBJ1-2|many|13|TRBD1|TRBV23-1
CASSQPGGYGYTF
TGCGCCAGCAGTCAACCAGGGGGCTATGGCTACACCTTC
>TRBJ1-2|NA|16|NA|TRBV6-1
CASSEAVGRPNYGYTF
TGTGCCAGCAGTGAAGCGGTTGGCAGGCCCAACTATGGCTACACCTTC
>TRBJ2-1|few|15|NA|TRBV7-8
CASTRALTGINEQFF
TGTGCCAGCACGCGAGCACTTACAGGAATTAATGAGCAGTTCTTC
>TRBJ2-1|few|14|NA|TRBV7-9
CASERQSSYNEQFF
TGTGCCAGCGAGAGACAGAGCTCCTACAATGAGCAGTTCTTC
>TRBJ2-2|NA|16|NA|TRBV4-3
CASSQVGPGGTGELFF
TGCGCCAGCAGCCAAGTGGGGCCAGGGGGGACCGGGGAGCTGTTTTTT
>TRBJ1-2|NA|14|TRBD1|TRBV5-1
CASSSSGTGFDYTF
TGCGCCAGCAGCTCCTCCGGGACAGGGTTTGACTACACCTTC
>TRBJ1-2|few|13|NA|TRBV27
CASSSTANYGYTF
TGTGCCAGCAGTTCGACAGCCAACTATGGCTACACCTTC
>TRBJ1-3|NA|13|NA|TRBV11-2
CASSSGGGNTIYF
TGTGCCAGCAGCTCCGGGGGTGGAAACACCATATATTTT
>TRBJ2-7|NA|18|NA|TRBV15
CATSRRRTAGIKDYEQYF
TGTGCCACCAGCAGGCGCCGGACAGCCGGCATAAAAGACTACGAGCAGTACTTC
>TRBJ2-7|NA|11|NA|TRBV7-9
CASSSAGEQYF
TGTGCCAGCAGCTCCGCGGGGGAGCAGTACTTC
>TRBJ2-5|NA|13|NA|TRBV5-4
CASSFKGAETQYF
TGTGCCAGCAGTTTCAAAGGGGCGGAGACCCAGTACTTC
>TRBJ1-1|NA|14|NA|TRBV5-1
CASSLDAGTTEAFF
TGCGCCAGCAGCTTGGACGCGGGTACCACTGAAGCTTTCTTT
>TRBJ2-5|many|16|TRBD2|TRBV11-2
CASSSSGNGGKETQYF
TGTGCCAGCAGCTCTTCGGGGAACGGGGGGAAAGAGACCCAGTACTTC
>TRBJ1-6|few|13|NA|TRBV5-1
CASSLALESPLHF
TGCGCCAGCAGCTTGGCCTTGGAGTCACCCCTCCACTTT
>TRBJ2-1|NA|11|NA|TRBV20-1
CSAVGQIEQFF
TGCAGTGCCGTAGGACAGATTGAGCAGTTCTTC
>TRBJ2-5|few|15|TRBD1|TRBV15
CATSRPTGAGETQYF
TGTGCCACCAGCAGACCGACAGGGGCTGGCGAGACCCAGTACTTC
>TRBJ1-2|NA|16|TRBD1|TRBV23-1
CASRRGRLGQNYGYTF
TGCGCCAGCAGGAGAGGACGTCTGGGACAGAACTATGGCTACACCTTC
>TRBJ2-7|few|16|TRBD1|TRBV2
CASSRLPGQGTHEQYF
TGTGCCAGCAGTCGCCTTCCGGGACAGGGTACCCACGAGCAGTACTTC
>TRBJ1-4|few|13|NA|TRBV9
CASSAGLYEKLFF
TGTGCCAGCAGCGCGGGACTTTATGAAAAACTGTTTTTT
>TRBJ1-6|few|14|NA|TRBV11-2
CASSFTARDSPLHF
TGTGCCAGCAGCTTTACAGCGAGGGATTCACCCCTCCACTTT
>TRBJ2-3|few|15|TRBD2|TRBV12-5
CASGASGGSTDTQYF
TGTGCTAGTGGTGCTAGCGGGGGGTCCACAGATACGCAGTATTTT
>TRBJ2-7|few|13|TRBD1|TRBV28
CASRGQGHYEQYF
TGTGCCAGCAGAGGACAGGGACACTACGAGCAGTACTTC
>TRBJ1-1|few|16|NA|TRBV11-2
CASSFGVGRGGTEAFF
TGTGCCAGCAGCTTTGGGGTCGGCAGGGGTGGAACTGAAGCTTTCTTT
>TRBJ1-2|few|16|TRBD1|TRBV7-8
CASSPPIGQATYGYTF
TGTGCCAGCAGCCCCCCTATTGGACAGGCGACCTATGGCTACACCTTC
>TRBJ1-2|few|14|NA|TRBV14
CASSRDTSPYGYTF
TGTGCCAGCAGCCGGGACACCAGTCCCTATGGCTACACCTTC
>TRBJ1-5|NA|15|NA|TRBV2
CASRAGGAWREPQHF
TGTGCCAGCAGGGCAGGTGGGGCCTGGAGGGAGCCCCAGCATTTT
>TRBJ2-5|NA|15|NA|TRBV6-1
CASSEGMTPQETQYF
TGTGCCAGCAGTGAAGGAATGACACCTCAAGAGACCCAGTACTTC
>TRBJ1-1|few|16|NA|TRBV19
CASIETLGHLNTEAFF
TGTGCCAGTATCGAAACACTTGGACACTTGAACACTGAAGCTTTCTTT
>TRBJ2-1|NA|13|NA|TRBV6-5
CASSYVSGLAIIF
TGTGCCAGCAGTTACGTCAGCGGGCTAGCAATTATCTTC
>TRBJ2-7|few|13|TRBD1|TRBV29-1
CSVGRQGAYEQYF
TGCAGCGTTGGGCGACAGGGGGCATACGAGCAGTACTTC
>TRBJ2-1|few|16|TRBD2|TRBV18
CASSPPARGGYNEQFF
TGTGCCAGCTCACCTCCCGCGCGGGGGGGCTACAATGAGCAGTTCTTC
>TRBJ2-5|few|13|NA|TRBV18
CASSHREGETQYF
TGTGCCAGCTCCCACAGGGAAGGAGAGACCCAGTACTTC
>TRBJ1-3|few|12|NA|TRBV5-6
CASSLALNTIYF
TGTGCCAGCAGCTTGGCCTTGAACACCATATATTTT
>TRBJ2-1|few|13|NA|TRBV18
CASSPGQYNEQFF
TGTGCCAGCTCACCAGGACAGTACAATGAGCAGTTCTTC
>TRBJ2-3|few|17|TRBD1|TRBV2
CASSEAGTASRSDTQYF
TGTGCCAGCAGTGAAGCTGGGACAGCCTCACGTTCAGATACGCAGTATTTT
>TRBJ1-6|few|14|NA|TRBV4-1
CASSLDRYNSPLHF
TGCGCCAGCAGCCTCGACAGGTATAATTCACCCCTCCACTTT
>TRBJ1-1|few|12|NA|TRBV11-2
CASTAGGGEAFF
TGTGCCAGCACCGCGGGGGGTGGTGAAGCTTTCTTT
>TRBJ1-4|few|14|NA|TRBV9
CASSLGPGGEKLFF
TGTGCCAGCAGCTTGGGGCCGGGAGGGGAAAAACTGTTTTTT
>TRBJ2-7|few|13|NA|TRBV27
CASSQVSEGEQYF
TGTGCCAGCAGTCAAGTCTCAGAGGGCGAGCAGTACTTC
>TRBJ2-7|few|15|TRBD2|TRBV7-9
CASSSISGGSYEQYF
TGTGCCAGCAGCTCCATTAGCGGGGGAAGTTACGAGCAGTACTTC
>TRBJ1-4|NA|16|NA|TRBV4-3
CASSQDGTAGNEKLFF
TGCGCCAGCAGCCAAGACGGAACAGCTGGTAATGAAAAACTGTTTTTT
>TRBJ1-2|NA|14|TRBD1|TRBV11-2
CATRPGQGNSGYTF
TGTGCCACTCGACCGGGACAGGGAAACAGTGGCTACACCTTC
>TRBJ2-1|few|15|TRBD2|TRBV7-2
CASSLASGEYNEQFF
TGTGCCAGCAGCTTAGCTAGCGGGGAGTACAATGAGCAGTTCTTC
>TRBJ2-2|few|14|NA|TRBV11-2
CASSLAQVIGELFF
TGTGCCAGCAGCTTAGCTCAGGTTATCGGGGAGCTGTTTTTT
>TRBJ2-3|NA|16|TRBD2|TRBV7-6
CASSFGRGRTTDTQYF
TGTGCCAGCAGCTTCGGGAGGGGCCGAACCACAGATACGCAGTATTTT
>TRBJ1-4|NA|14|NA|TRBV5-1
CASSLGQGNEKLFF
TGCGCCAGCAGCTTGGGGCAGGGTAACGAAAAACTGTTTTTT
>TRBJ1-1|NA|11|NA|TRBV11-2
CASSLTGEAFF
TGTGCCAGCAGCCTAACAGGAGAAGCTTTCTTT
>TRBJ2-1|NA|14|TRBD1|TRBV18
CASSPKDRGLGQFF
TGTGCCAGCTCACCCAAAGACAGGGGTCTAGGGCAGTTCTTC
>TRBJ1-2|NA|18|TRBD1|TRBV18
CASSLSLIPGQGSYGYTF
TGTGCCAGCTCACTTTCTTTGATCCCGGGACAGGGTTCCTATGGCTACACCTTC